The next 26 T cell receptor beta chains were all read from a single sample in a study of T cells after yellow fever vaccination. MiXCR, run by TCRdb on the 5' RACE reads, gives a single entry per CDR3 protein. Of 150,000 to 200,000 distinct CDR3 sequences in the sample, over 7% were seen once. Sample: CD8+ T cells sorted from PBMCs, taken 45 days after the yellow fever booster vaccination. These receptor sequences come from a man aged 18 to 29 who received the YFV17D yellow fever vaccine.

This clonotype appeared a few times. The J gene is TRBJ2-1, the V gene TRBV2; D is unresolved. This CDR3 has 14 amino acids. V gave up 6 bases and J gave up 0 bases, with 9 bases separating them. Looked up from germline, CDR1 is SNHLY and CDR2 is FYNNEI. CDR3 sequence reads: CASRPRSSYNEQFF. CDR3 bases: TGTGCCAGCAGACCGAGGAGCTCCTACAATGAGCAGTTCTTC.

The chain uses TRBV15 and TRBJ2-7; D may be TRBD2 (5 bases). This CDR3 contains 16 residues. CDR1 and CDR2 (germline): LNHNV, YYDKDF (reference sequence). The V gene lost 0 bases and the J gene lost 2 bases, with 14 bases spanning the gap. Here the CDR3 DNA reads TGTGCCACCAGCAGAGATGGAGGCAGCGAGCCCTACGAGCAGTACTTC. Encoded protein: CATSRDGGSEPYEQYF. Full variable domain (remainder filled in from reference TRBV15 and TRBJ2-7): DAMVIQNPRYQVTQFGKPVTLSCSQTLNHNVMYWYQQKSSQAPKLLFHYYDKDFNNEADTPDNFQSRRPNTSFCFLDIRSPGLGDTAMYLCATSRDGGSEPYEQYFGPGTRLTVT.

This clonotype was seen at least ten times. The V gene is TRBV12-3 or TRBV12-4, the J gene TRBJ2-7; the D is unclear. CDR3 length: 12 residues. V lost 3 bases and J 2 bases, leaving 5 bases between the germline ends. The CDR3 loop reads CASSFNTYEQYV. Here the CDR3 DNA reads TGTGCCAGCAGTTTTAACACCTACGAGCAGTACGTC.

This chain uses TRBV4-1 with TRBJ1-2, with D tentatively TRBD1 (5 bases). CDR1 is MGHRA, CDR2 YSYEKL, per germline. Deletions cut 4 bases from V and 0 bases from J, with 12 bases between. CDR3 length: 15 residues. The CDR3 DNA is TGCGCCAGCAGCCCGGATGCGGGACCTAACTATGGCTACACCTTC. Its translation is CASSPDAGPNYGYTF.

The rearrangement uses TRBV5-4 and TRBJ2-1, with D perhaps assigned TRBD1 or TRBD2 (5 bases each). CDR3 length: 13 amino acids. Germline V gene lookup returns CDR1 SGHNT and CDR2 YYREEE (reference sequence). V was cut by 4 bases and J by 6 bases, with 11 bases left in between. The CDR3 protein is CASSQNGANEQFF. Written as DNA, the CDR3 is TGTGCCAGCAGCCAGAACGGGGCCAATGAGCAGTTCTTC.

In its sample, this clonotype was seen a few times. The rearrangement uses TRBV5-4 and TRBJ2-3; D tentatively fits TRBD1 or TRBD2 (6 bases each). Trimming stripped 4 bases from V and 2 bases from J, with 17 bases between. Per the germline V gene, CDR1 is SGHNT and CDR2 is YYREEE (reference sequence). The CDR3 is 16 residues long. The CDR3 DNA is TGTGCCAGCAGCGGAACTCAGGGGAGGTTCACAGATACGCAGTATTTT. The encoded protein is CASSGTQGRFTDTQYF.

This clonotype was picked up a small number of times. The chain carries TRBV14 and TRBJ1-2; no clear D gene. Germline V CDR1 and CDR2: SGHDN, FVKESK. CDR3 length: 13 amino acids. V was trimmed by 4 bases and J by 0 bases, leaving 6 bases between them. CDR3 residues: CASSRVANYGYTF. The CDR3, as DNA: TGTGCCAGCAGCCGCGTCGCTAACTATGGCTACACCTTC.

Points on this clonotype: With a much larger clone just one base away, this may be a read error. The final CDR3 position lacks the conserved phenylalanine or tryptophan, pointing to a likely read error. This chain uses TRBV12-3 or TRBV12-4 with TRBJ1-1; D perhaps matches TRBD1 (6 bases). The CDR3 consists of 15 residues. Trimming left V 5 bases short and J 5 bases short, with 18 bases between. The CDR3 loop is CASSGGPIRRTEAFC. The CDR3 DNA is TGTGCCAGCAGTGGGGGGCCGATAAGGAGGACTGAAGCTTTCTGT.

There are a few counts of this clonotype. This chain connects TRBV7-9 to TRBJ2-2, with a tentative D call TRBD1 (6 bases). Germline lookup yields CDR1 SEHNR and CDR2 FQNEAQ (reference sequence). Trimming removed 4 bases at V and 5 bases at J, with 11 bases between. The CDR3 spans 14 residues. In nucleotides, the CDR3 is TGTGCCAGCAGCTACAGGGTTGGAACCGGGGAGCTGTTTTTT. Its protein is CASSYRVGTGELFF.

This clonotype was found a few times. The rearrangement uses TRBV9 and TRBJ2-1, with 9 bases identical to TRBD1. The J segment lost 5 bases and the V segment lost 0 bases, leaving 0 bases of the junction unmatched. Per germline, CDR1 SGDLS and CDR2 YYNGEE. The CDR3 loop spans 14 amino acids. DNA of the CDR3: TGTGCCAGCAGCGTAGGACAGGGGGACAATGAGCAGTTCTTC. This sequence encodes CASSVGQGDNEQFF. Supplemented by reference TRBV9 and TRBJ2-1, the full variable domain reads DSGVTQTPKHLITATGQRVTLRCSPRSGDLSVYWYQQSLDQGLQFLIQYYNGEERAKGNILERFSAQQFPDLHSELNLSSLELGDSALYFCASSVGQGDNEQFFGPGTRLTVL.

The chain links TRBV7-2 to TRBJ1-5, with D tentatively TRBD1 (5 bases). The CDR3 has 16 amino acids. Per germline, CDR1 SGHTA and CDR2 FQGNSA. V was pared by 1 base and J by 3 bases, with 13 bases between. The CDR3 nucleotides read TGTGCCAGCAGCTTAGAACTCTCGGGGGTCAATCAGCCCCAGCATTTT. Amino acid sequence: CASSLELSGVNQPQHF. The full variable domain, rest sourced from reference TRBV7-2 and TRBJ1-5, is GAGVSQSPSNKVTEKGKDVELRCDPISGHTALYWYRQSLGQGLEFLIYFQGNSAPDKSGLPSDRFSAERTGGSVSTLTIQRTQQEDSAVYLCASSLELSGVNQPQHFGDGTRLSIL.

At least ten counts were recorded for this clonotype. CDR3 sequence: CASSSNRGAYNEQFF. CDR3 coding DNA: TGTGCCAGCAGTTCCAACCGGGGGGCCTACAATGAGCAGTTCTTC. The V call is TRBV28, the J call TRBJ2-1; 7 bases agree with TRBD2. The CDR3 is 15 residues long. With V trimmed by 4 bases and J by 2 bases, 5 bases remained unmatched. Germline V CDR1 and CDR2: MDHEN, SYDVKM.

This chain uses TRBV11-2 with TRBJ1-1; weak D call: TRBD1 (6 bases). V lost 5 bases, J lost 6 bases, and 19 bases lay in between. This CDR3 has 15 amino acids. Germline-derived CDR1 and CDR2 are SGHAT and FQNNGV. As DNA, the CDR3 is TGTGCCAGCAGCCCCGGCAGGGGCGCGATACCTGAAGCTTTCTTT. Protein: CASSPGRGAIPEAFF.

This clonotype occurred a few times. J is TRBJ1-2 and V is TRBV29-1; D gene ambiguous. Looked up from germline, CDR1 is SQVTM and CDR2 is ANQGSEA. Trimming pared 8 bases from V and 6 bases from J, leaving 16 bases between. The length of the CDR3 is 12 residues. The CDR3 nucleotides read TGCAGCATGGACGGGGATTTGAATGGCTACACCTTC. Its translation: CSMDGDLNGYTF.

This clonotype has just a few counts. The rearrangement joins TRBV6-6 to TRBJ2-3, with 9 bases identical to TRBD1. The CDR3 contains 14 residues. CDR1 is MNHNY, CDR2 SVGAGI, per germline (reference sequence). V dropped 8 bases and J dropped 2; count of bases not matched to a gene: 5. As DNA, the CDR3 is TGTGCCAGCTGGGGACAGGGTTACACAGATACGCAGTATTTT. It is translated as CASWGQGYTDTQYF.

The V and J genes are TRBV7-9 and TRBJ1-2, with D uncertain. The CDR3 contains 13 residues. The V end was cut by 1 base, the J end by 3 bases, with 6 bases between. From germline, CDR1 is SEHNR and CDR2 FQNEAQ (reference sequence). The CDR3, as DNA: TGTGCCAGCAGCTTAGAAAGGGACTATGGCTACACCTTC. This gives the protein CASSLERDYGYTF. Based on the CDR3 plus reference TRBV7-9 and TRBJ1-2, the full variable domain is DTGVSQNPRHKITKRGQNVTFRCDPISEHNRLYWYRQTLGQGPEFLTYFQNEAQLEKSRLLSDRFSAERPKGSFSTLEIQRTEQGDSAMYLCASSLERDYGYTFGSGTRLTVV.

This clonotype was observed a handful of times. The chain recombines TRBV4-1 with TRBJ2-3, with TRBD2 as a possible D gene (7 bases). The CDR3 loop spans 16 amino acids. Germline V lookup: CDR1 MGHRA, CDR2 YSYEKL. Trimming took off 3 bases at V and 3 bases at J, with 16 bases between the two ends. CDR3 sequence reads: CASSQRGGDPTDTQYF. CDR3 in DNA: TGCGCCAGCAGCCAGAGAGGGGGGGATCCAACAGATACGCAGTATTTT.

J is TRBJ2-1 and V is TRBV6-5, with 8 nucleotides matching TRBD1. The V segment lost 6 bases and the J segment 4 bases; nucleotides outside the gene matches: 5. Germline loops: CDR1 MNHEY, CDR2 SVGAGI. This CDR3 spans 14 amino acids. CDR3 in amino acids: CASRLQGEYNEQFF. For the CDR3, the DNA is TGTGCCAGCAGATTACAGGGGGAATACAATGAGCAGTTCTTC.

In its sample, this clonotype was seen a few times. The gene calls are TRBV15 and TRBJ1-5, with no clear D. The CDR3 is made up of 12 amino acids. Germline-derived CDR1 and CDR2 are LNHNV and YYDKDF (reference sequence). V was trimmed by 1 base and J by 7 bases, leaving 5 bases between them. CDR3: CATSRGGQPQHF. The CDR3 DNA is TGTGCCACCAGCAGAGGGGGACAGCCCCAGCATTTT. Combining the CDR3 with reference TRBV15 and TRBJ1-5 gives the whole variable domain DAMVIQNPRYQVTQFGKPVTLSCSQTLNHNVMYWYQQKSSQAPKLLFHYYDKDFNNEADTPDNFQSRRPNTSFCFLDIRSPGLGDTAMYLCATSRGGQPQHFGDGTRLSIL.

This clonotype was found many times. V is TRBV11-2 and J is TRBJ1-5; D unresolved. CDR1 SGHAT and CDR2 FQNNGV come from the germline V gene. The CDR3 spans 14 residues. Trimming took off 1 base at V and 5 bases at J, with 9 bases between the two ends. The CDR3 loop is CASSLGVGDQPQHF. The CDR3 DNA sequence: TGTGCCAGCAGCTTAGGGGTAGGCGATCAGCCCCAGCATTTT.

This clonotype was observed at least ten times. The chain couples TRBV6-4 to TRBJ1-2, with D possibly matching TRBD1 (6 bases). Germline assignment: CDR1 MRHNA and CDR2 SNTAGT. The CDR3 is 13 amino acids. V was cut by 2 bases and J by 8 bases, with 12 bases left in between. For the CDR3, the DNA is TGTGCCAGCAGTGACGGGACACCCTTGGGCTACACCTTC. Translating gives CASSDGTPLGYTF.

V is TRBV14 and J is TRBJ2-5, with unresolved D. The CDR3 loop spans 14 amino acids. Trimming took off 0 bases at V and 4 bases at J, with 9 bases between the two ends. Germline V lookup: CDR1 SGHDN, CDR2 FVKESK. CDR3 DNA: TGTGCCAGCAGCCAAGACAAGGTGACAGAGACCCAGTACTTC. Translated: CASSQDKVTETQYF. The full variable domain, completed using reference TRBV14 and TRBJ2-5, is EAGVTQFPSHSVIEKGQTVTLRCDPISGHDNLYWYRRVMGKEIKFLLHFVKESKQDESGMPNNRFLAERTGGTYSTLKVQPAELEDSGVYFCASSQDKVTETQYFGPGTRLLVL.

The chain carries TRBV20-1 and TRBJ2-5, with D perhaps matching TRBD1 or TRBD2 (5 bases each). This CDR3 region has 14 residues. Germline assignment: CDR1 DFQATT and CDR2 SNEGSKA (reference sequence). V lost 5 bases and J lost 5, with 18 bases in between. The chain's CDR3 is CSAPNQGEWETQYF. CDR3 sequence (DNA): TGCAGTGCTCCCAACCAGGGAGAGTGGGAGACCCAGTACTTC.

J is TRBJ1-2 and V is TRBV4-2, with D possibly TRBD1 on 5 matching bases. V was cut by 1 base and J by 4 bases, with 7 bases left in between. CDR1 is LGHNA, CDR2 YNFKEQ, per germline. There are 13 residues in the CDR3. The CDR3 DNA reads TGTGCCAGCAGCCAAGGGGGGTTCTATGGCTACACCTTC. Protein sequence: CASSQGGFYGYTF.

A few counts support this clonotype. This chain joins TRBV4-3 and TRBJ1-6, with D perhaps matching TRBD1 (5 bases). The CDR3 contains 18 residues. V was clipped by 0 bases and J by 0 bases, with 12 bases between them. Germline lookup yields CDR1 LGHNA and CDR2 YSLEER. CDR3 loop: CASSQDSQGSSYNSPLHF. DNA for the CDR3: TGCGCCAGCAGCCAAGACAGTCAGGGAAGCTCCTATAATTCACCCCTCCACTTT.

The V gene is TRBV5-5, the J gene TRBJ1-1, with 9 bases aligning to TRBD1. J gave up 1 base and V 4 bases, and 5 bases lay outside the gene matches. The CDR3 is made up of 15 amino acids. Germline CDR1 SGHKS, CDR2 YYEKEE (reference sequence). CDR3 DNA: TGTGCCAGCAGCATAGGGACAGGGAAGAACACTGAAGCTTTCTTT. It translates to CASSIGTGKNTEAFF.